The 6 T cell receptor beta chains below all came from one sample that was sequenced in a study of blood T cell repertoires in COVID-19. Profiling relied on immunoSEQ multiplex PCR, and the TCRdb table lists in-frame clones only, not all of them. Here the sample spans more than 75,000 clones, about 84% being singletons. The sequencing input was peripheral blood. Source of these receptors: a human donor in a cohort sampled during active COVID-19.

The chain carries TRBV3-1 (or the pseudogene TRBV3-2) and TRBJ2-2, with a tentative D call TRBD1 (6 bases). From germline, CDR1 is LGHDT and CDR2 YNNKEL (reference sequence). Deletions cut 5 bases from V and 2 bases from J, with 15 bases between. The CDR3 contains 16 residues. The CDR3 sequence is CASSRGLGDNTGELFF. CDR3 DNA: TGTGCCAGCAGCAGGGGGTTGGGAGACAACACCGGGGAGCTGTTTTTT.

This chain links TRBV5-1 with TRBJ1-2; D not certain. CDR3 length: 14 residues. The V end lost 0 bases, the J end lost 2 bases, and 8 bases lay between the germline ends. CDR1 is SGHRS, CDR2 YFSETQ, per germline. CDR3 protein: CASSLEVRNYGYTF. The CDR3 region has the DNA TGCGCCAGCAGCTTGGAGGTGAGGAACTATGGCTACACCTTC.

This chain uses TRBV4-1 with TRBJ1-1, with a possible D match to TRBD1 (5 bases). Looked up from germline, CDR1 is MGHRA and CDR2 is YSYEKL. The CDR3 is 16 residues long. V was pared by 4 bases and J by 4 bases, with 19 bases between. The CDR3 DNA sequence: TGCGCCAGCAGCCCTATATCGGCAGGGATCCGCACTGAAGCTTTCTTT. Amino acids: CASSPISAGIRTEAFF.

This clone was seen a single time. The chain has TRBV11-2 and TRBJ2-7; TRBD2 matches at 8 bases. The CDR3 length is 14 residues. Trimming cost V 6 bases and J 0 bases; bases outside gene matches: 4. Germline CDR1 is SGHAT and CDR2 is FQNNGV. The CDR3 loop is CASRGSGDSYEQYF. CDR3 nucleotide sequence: TGTGCCAGCAGAGGTAGCGGGGACTCCTACGAGCAGTACTTC.

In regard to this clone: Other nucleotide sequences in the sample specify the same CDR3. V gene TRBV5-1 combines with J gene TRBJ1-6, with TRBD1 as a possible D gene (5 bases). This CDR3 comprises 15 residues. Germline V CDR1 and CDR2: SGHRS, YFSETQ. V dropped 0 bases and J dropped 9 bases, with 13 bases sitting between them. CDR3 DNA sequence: TGCGCCAGCAGCTTGGCAGGGCAGGGCCGTTCACCCCTCCACTTT. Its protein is CASSLAGQGRSPLHF.

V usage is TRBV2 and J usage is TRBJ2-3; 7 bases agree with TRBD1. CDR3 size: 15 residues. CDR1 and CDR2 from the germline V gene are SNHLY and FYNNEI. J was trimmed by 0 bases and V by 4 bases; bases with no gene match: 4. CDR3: CASSARDRSTDTQYF. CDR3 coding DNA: TGTGCCAGCAGTGCCCGGGACAGAAGCACAGATACGCAGTATTTT.